A single sample is the source of the 12 T cell receptor beta chains below, sequenced in a study of shared clonotypes between healthy human individuals. Naive CD8 populations comprised CD45RO-negative cells positively selected for CCR7, excluding terminally differentiated effector memory CD45RA+ cells. Sequenced by immunoSEQ multiplex PCR; TCRdb stores in-frame clones only, minus some. The sample records over 2 million clones, approximately 94% being singletons. Sequencing was done on a sample of naive CD8+ T cells sorted from blood. These receptors came from a man between 18 and 29 years old in good health.

J is TRBJ2-7 and V is TRBV18; unclear D gene. Trimming shortened V by 0 bases and J by 2 bases, and 8 bases separated the two germline ends. CDR1 is KGHSH and CDR2 is LQKENI in the germline V gene. The CDR3 is made up of 14 amino acids. The CDR3 loop is CASSPPYGTYEQYF. DNA for the CDR3: TGTGCCAGCTCACCACCATACGGAACCTACGAGCAGTACTTC.

The V gene is TRBV4-3, the J gene TRBJ2-1; D not certain. Germline CDR1 and CDR2: LGHNA and YSLEER. The CDR3 contains 16 residues. With 0 bases removed from V and 2 bases from J, the gap between germline ends came to 11 bases. The CDR3 is CASSQELAPTYNEQFF. CDR3 nucleotides: TGCGCCAGCAGCCAAGAGTTAGCTCCCACCTACAATGAGCAGTTCTTC.

This chain links TRBV4-1 with TRBJ2-7; 7 nucleotides align to TRBD1. This CDR3 is built from 14 residues. CDR1 MGHRA and CDR2 YSYEKL come from the germline V gene. Unmatched junction bases numbered 7, after V lost 3 bases and J lost 5 bases. The CDR3 reads CASSQATGWHEQYF. The CDR3 coding sequence is TGCGCCAGCAGCCAGGCGACAGGGTGGCACGAGCAGTACTTC.

CDR3 sequence reads: CASSPRRESFSGNTIYF. The DNA for the CDR3 is TGTGCCAGCAGCCCCCGGAGAGAAAGTTTCTCTGGAAACACCATATATTTT. The genes are TRBV13 and TRBJ1-3; D is unresolved. Trimming shortened V by 5 bases and J by 0 bases, and 17 bases separated the two germline ends. The CDR3 has 17 amino acids. Germline lookup yields CDR1 PRHDT and CDR2 FYEKMQ (reference sequence).

This sequence joins TRBV6-1 and TRBJ1-1; TRBD1 might be the D (5 bases). The V and J ends lost 4 bases and 3 bases respectively, with 9 bases between them. CDR3 length: 13 residues. Germline values: CDR1 MNHNS, CDR2 SASEGT. For the CDR3, the DNA is TGTGCCAGCAGTGTAGAGGGACACACTGAAGCTTTCTTT. Protein product: CASSVEGHTEAFF.

The gene calls are TRBV19 and TRBJ1-5; no clear D gene. The CDR3 runs 15 residues. V shed 7 bases and J shed 1 base, with 14 bases lying between them. Germline-derived CDR1 and CDR2 are LNHDA and SQIVND (reference sequence). CDR3 DNA sequence: TGTGCCAGTATCCCATGGGGTGGGAGCAATCAGCCCCAGCATTTT. Translation: CASIPWGGSNQPQHF.

In nucleotides, the CDR3 is TGTGCCAGCAGTTACTCGACAGGGGCCTGGGACGAGCAGTACTTC. Its protein product is CASSYSTGAWDEQYF. The V and J genes are TRBV6-6 and TRBJ2-7; 8 nucleotides agree with TRBD1. The CDR3 has 15 residues. The J segment lost 5 bases and the V segment lost 0 bases, leaving 6 bases of the junction unmatched. From germline, CDR1 is MNHNY and CDR2 SVGAGI (reference sequence).

The rearrangement uses TRBV6-1 and TRBJ2-5, with D possibly matching TRBD2 (6 bases). CDR3 length equals 15 residues. Germline loops: CDR1 MNHNS, CDR2 SASEGT. V was trimmed by 0 bases and J by 5 bases, leaving 13 bases between them. CDR3 coding DNA: TGTGCCAGCAGTGAAGCGGGACTGGCCCTGGAGACCCAGTACTTC. Its translation: CASSEAGLALETQYF.

The chain recombines TRBV6-5 with TRBJ2-1, with D perhaps TRBD1 or TRBD2 (5 bases each). The CDR3 sequence is 13 residues long. Trimming removed 4 bases at V and 8 bases at J, with 12 bases between. From germline, CDR1 is MNHEY and CDR2 SVGAGI. The CDR3 DNA is TGTGCCAGCAGTTCGGGACCAAGCGATGAGCAGTTCTTC. The encoded protein is CASSSGPSDEQFF.

This chain connects TRBV6-1 to TRBJ2-7; 7 bases fit TRBD1. The CDR3 extends over 12 amino acids. J lost 4 bases, V lost 10 bases, and 7 bases had no gene match. Germline values: CDR1 MNHNS, CDR2 SASEGT. DNA of the CDR3: TGTGCCACCGTACAGGGGTGGTACGAGCAGTACTTC. It is translated as CATVQGWYEQYF.

The chain carries TRBV7-9 and TRBJ2-2; 9 bases are shared with TRBD2. CDR1 and CDR2 (germline): SEHNR, FQNEAQ (reference sequence). The CDR3 runs 18 residues. Unmatched junction bases numbered 16, after V lost 5 bases and J lost 6 bases. This CDR3 is CASSTPREGRGRPGELFF. In DNA, the CDR3 is TGTGCCAGCAGCACGCCGCGGGAGGGCCGGGGTAGGCCCGGGGAGCTGTTTTTT.

Comments on this clone: Other nucleotide sequences in the sample specify the same CDR3. The chain carries TRBV2 and TRBJ1-4; TRBD1 aligns across 10 bases. V shed 4 bases and J 5 bases; nucleotides not matched to a gene: 1. The germline V gene encodes CDR1 SNHLY and CDR2 FYNNEI. The CDR3 is 14 amino acids. For the CDR3, the DNA is TGTGCCAGCAGTGGGGGACAGGGGAATGAAAAACTGTTTTTT. Its translation is CASSGGQGNEKLFF.